This TCR beta chain was profiled in a study of blood T cells in healthy people across ages. Healthy Caucasian individuals from Russia aged about 6 to 95 were enrolled as donors. Overall study results and limits: PBMCs that were unsorted prevented a conclusive naive versus antigen-experienced comparison.

Then a second PCR, running roughly 7 to 11 cycles, was carried out with a sample-barcoded 5' primer and a J-beta primer mix. Each of the cDNA molecules was tagged by a template-switch adaptor with 12 random nucleotides. Sequencing of every sample gave 2.5 million or more CDR3-containing paired-end reads. TCRdb re-analysed the 5' RACE reads in MiXCR, keeping a single row per CDR3 protein. This table holds about 1.5 million distinct CDR3 sequences, less than 45% found once. Note on this clonotype: Its target is unknown.

This CDR3 has 16 amino acids. After removal of 2 bases from V and 2 bases from J, the junction contained 2 bases not matched to a gene. From germline, CDR1 is SGHTA and CDR2 FQGNSA. The source of this sequence is a woman under 30 in good health. The material sequenced was blood. This chain connects TRBV7-2 to TRBJ2-3, with 12 bases that match TRBD2. The CDR3 bases are TGTGCCAGCAGCTTAACTAGCGGGGGGTACACAGATACGCAGTATTTT. Amino acids: CASSLTSGGYTDTQYF.